Below are 22 T cell receptor beta chains sequenced from a single sample in a study of a mutant IDH1 vaccine in newly diagnosed glioma. This table comes from immunoSEQ multiplex PCR, and its TCRdb copy is limited to in-frame clones, with some not included. The sample records 43,000 or so clones, around 84% being singletons. For these receptors, no antigen is known. This sample's time point: week 23, last vaccination. Doses comprised 300 ug of mutant IDH1 20-mer peptide each, plus topical imiquimod. Sequenced material: PBMCs, taken from a glioma patient whose treatment included an IDH1 peptide vaccine. The source of these receptors is a woman aged 18-29 years with glioma. Some clones in this sample may be carry-over from other donors' samples.

This sequence joins TRBV25-1 and TRBJ2-5; 7 bases line up with TRBD1. CDR1 and CDR2 from the germline V gene are MGHDK and SYGVNS. The CDR3 is made up of 15 amino acids. V gave up 0 bases and J gave up 2 bases; unmatched junction bases: 3. The CDR3, as DNA: TGTGCCAGCAGTGAATACCCGGACAGGCAAGAGACCCAGTACTTC. Translated: CASSEYPDRQETQYF. Full variable domain (outside the CDR3, taken from reference TRBV25-1 and TRBJ2-5): EADIYQTPRYLVIGTGKKITLECSQTMGHDKMYWYQQDPGMELHLIHYSYGVNSTEKGDLSSESTVSRIRTEHFPLTLESARPSHTSQYLCASSEYPDRQETQYFGPGTRLLVL.

The V gene is TRBV7-2, the J gene TRBJ2-7; either TRBD1 or TRBD2 may supply D (5 bases each). The CDR3 extends over 17 amino acids. Per the germline V gene, CDR1 is SGHTA and CDR2 is FQGNSA. The V end lost 4 bases, the J end lost 3 bases, and 22 bases lay between the germline ends. In DNA form, the CDR3 reads TGTGCCAGCAGCTCTGGGGCGGGTTACGGTTTTGGCTACGAGCAGTACTTC. As protein: CASSSGAGYGFGYEQYF.

The chain links TRBV6-1 to TRBJ2-7; D uncertain. The germline V gene has CDR1 MNHNS and CDR2 SASEGT. The length of the CDR3 is 13 residues. The ends were cut back, 2 bases at V and 6 bases at J, with 11 bases in the middle. The CDR3: CASSESLGSEQYF. DNA of the CDR3: TGTGCCAGCAGTGAATCCCTGGGCTCCGAGCAGTACTTC.

The chain has TRBV10-3 and TRBJ1-3, with D maybe TRBD1 (6 bases). CDR1 is ENHRY and CDR2 is SYGVKD in the germline V gene. V lost 7 bases and J 0 bases, leaving 10 bases between the germline ends. The CDR3 runs to 14 residues. CDR3 in amino acids: CAITGQTSGNTIYF. Here the CDR3 DNA reads TGTGCCATCACCGGACAGACCTCTGGAAACACCATATATTTT.

Only a few counts were recorded for this clone. V gene TRBV5-6 combines with J gene TRBJ2-7; D gene unclear. V lost 4 bases to trimming and J lost 6 bases, with 11 bases between them. Germline lookup yields CDR1 SGHDT and CDR2 YYEEEE. The length of the CDR3 is 12 residues. The CDR3 region is CASSIGRGEQYF. In DNA, the CDR3 is TGTGCCAGCAGCATCGGACGCGGCGAGCAGTACTTC.

V and J are TRBV29-1 and TRBJ2-1, with D possibly being TRBD1 (5 bases). Germline V lookup: CDR1 SQVTM, CDR2 ANQGSEA. The CDR3 sequence is 13 residues long. The CDR3 is CTIEQGSYNEQFF. The CDR3 DNA is TGCACCATCGAGCAGGGTTCCTACAATGAGCAGTTCTTC.

This sequence joins TRBV27 and TRBJ2-2, with 7 bases identical to TRBD2. CDR3 length: 14 amino acids. Looked up from germline, CDR1 is MNHEY and CDR2 is SMNVEV (reference sequence). J lost 4 bases, V lost 4 bases, and 3 bases had no gene match. The CDR3 loop reads CASSSGGGTGELFF. The CDR3 DNA follows: TGTGCCAGCAGTTCGGGGGGTGGCACCGGGGAGCTGTTTTTT.

V gene TRBV6-4 combines with J gene TRBJ2-5; D unclear. V lost 2 bases and J lost 1, with 11 bases in between. The CDR3 loop spans 15 amino acids. Germline CDR1 MRHNA, CDR2 SNTAGT. CDR3 coding DNA: TGTGCCAGCAGTGACACTCAACCAGCCCAAGAGACCCAGTACTTC. Translation gives CASSDTQPAQETQYF.

The chain links TRBV5-5 to TRBJ1-1; D unclear. The CDR3 spans 13 residues. Germline CDR1 reads SGHKS; CDR2 reads YYEKEE (reference sequence). The V gene lost 0 bases and the J gene lost 3 bases, with 6 bases spanning the gap. CDR3 DNA sequence: TGTGCCAGCAGCTTGGGTCAGGACACTGAAGCTTTCTTT. It encodes CASSLGQDTEAFF.

This chain connects TRBV11-2 to TRBJ1-5; 9 bases match TRBD1. The CDR3 extends over 13 amino acids. Germline V lookup: CDR1 SGHAT, CDR2 FQNNGV. The ends lost 5 bases at V and 15 bases at J; junction bases unmatched: 11. The CDR3, as DNA: TGTGCCAGCAGCCCGGACAGGGGCAATCTCAGGCATTTT. As protein: CASSPDRGNLRHF.

The chain combines TRBV7-6 with TRBJ2-3; D is uncertain. This CDR3 region has 13 residues. The V and J ends lost 3 bases and 6 bases respectively, with 10 bases between them. The germline V gene encodes CDR1 SGHVS and CDR2 FNYEAQ. The CDR3 sequence is CASSLTFSDTQYF. In DNA, the CDR3 is TGTGCCAGCAGCTTGACGTTTTCGGATACGCAGTATTTT.

The CDR3 nucleotides read TGTGCCAGCAGCCGGATAGCGGGAAATACCTACGAGCAGTACTTC. Translating it yields CASSRIAGNTYEQYF. V is TRBV9 and J is TRBJ2-7; 8 bases match TRBD2. This CDR3 is built from 15 residues. Germline CDR1 is SGDLS and CDR2 is YYNGEE. V was clipped by 4 bases and J by 2 bases; unmatched bases: 8.

The chain links TRBV18 to TRBJ2-3; no firm D call. With 2 bases removed from V and 0 bases from J, the gap between germline ends came to 12 bases. Germline values: CDR1 KGHSH, CDR2 LQKENI. The CDR3 has 16 residues. In DNA, the CDR3 is TGTGCCAGCTCACCATTATCTCTAGGAAGCACAGATACGCAGTATTTT. This sequence encodes CASSPLSLGSTDTQYF.

The chain couples TRBV19 to TRBJ1-5, with 7 bases identical to TRBD1. The trim removed 7 bases at V and 2 bases at J, leaving 11 bases unmatched. The CDR3 has 16 amino acids. Per germline, CDR1 LNHDA and CDR2 SQIVND (reference sequence). Here the CDR3 reads CASKKQGWLGNQPQHF. The CDR3 nucleotides read TGTGCCAGTAAGAAACAGGGGTGGTTGGGCAATCAGCCCCAGCATTTT.

The chain joins TRBV5-6 to TRBJ2-5, with D perhaps matching TRBD1 (5 bases). Germline assignment: CDR1 SGHDT and CDR2 YYEEEE. Trimming took 2 bases from V and 5 from J, leaving 7 bases between them. This CDR3 is 12 amino acids long. CDR3: CASSFAGETQYF. CDR3 coding DNA: TGTGCCAGCAGCTTCGCAGGGGAGACCCAGTACTTC.

This chain uses TRBV5-1 with TRBJ2-1; no clear D gene. The CDR3 spans 14 residues. Deletions cut 0 bases from V and 7 bases from J, with 11 bases between. Germline CDR1 SGHRS, CDR2 YFSETQ. The CDR3 bases are TGCGCCAGCAGCTTGGTAGGTGGGGTTAATGAGCAGTTCTTC. It yields the protein CASSLVGGVNEQFF.

The chain uses TRBV9 and TRBJ1-2, with unresolved D. The CDR3 consists of 13 residues. Trimming pared 3 bases from V and 1 base from J, leaving 7 bases between. Germline V gives CDR1 SGDLS, CDR2 YYNGEE. CDR3 sequence (DNA): TGTGCCAGCAGCGCCACGATTAACTATGGCTACACCTTC. Amino acid sequence: CASSATINYGYTF.

This clone was seen a handful of times. This chain uses TRBV4-2 with TRBJ2-1; 11 positions match TRBD2. Germline values: CDR1 LGHNA, CDR2 YNFKEQ. The CDR3 extends over 14 amino acids. V was pared by 3 bases and J by 9 bases, with 4 bases of the junction left unmatched. The CDR3 loop reads CASSQLAGGGEQFF. In DNA, the CDR3 is TGTGCCAGCAGCCAGTTAGCGGGAGGGGGTGAGCAGTTCTTC.

The chain carries TRBV5-6 and TRBJ2-1; D might be TRBD1 (5 bases). This CDR3 is built from 15 residues. Germline V gene sequence: CDR1 SGHDT, CDR2 YYEEEE. Trimming pared 0 bases from V and 2 bases from J, leaving 9 bases between. CDR3 protein: CASSLARVTYNEQFF. The CDR3, as DNA: TGTGCCAGCAGCTTGGCCAGGGTCACCTACAATGAGCAGTTCTTC.

The chain has TRBV19 and TRBJ1-5; TRBD1 might be the D (5 bases). Germline CDR1 and CDR2: LNHDA and SQIVND (reference sequence). The CDR3 runs 14 residues. V was trimmed by 9 bases and J by 2 bases, leaving 14 bases between them. CDR3 sequence reads: CASRTGLGNQPQHF. The CDR3 bases are TGTGCCAGCAGGACGGGGCTTGGCAATCAGCCCCAGCATTTT.

The chain couples TRBV28 to TRBJ2-3; 7 positions agree with TRBD1. CDR3 length: 14 residues. V dropped 3 bases and J dropped 4; count of bases not matched to a gene: 4. The V gene's germline CDR1 is MDHEN and CDR2 SYDVKM. In nucleotides, the CDR3 is TGTGCCAGCAGTTTTAACAGGGGAGCAGATACGCAGTATTTT. It translates to CASSFNRGADTQYF.

CDR3 sequence (DNA): TGTGCCAGGGTCGGGGGGCAAGGAGCTTTCTTT. Encoded protein: CARVGGQGAFF. The chain has TRBV19 and TRBJ1-1; D might be TRBD1 (6 bases). Between the trimmed V and J ends, which lost 9 bases and 10 bases, there was a span of 15 bases. CDR1 and CDR2 from the germline V gene are LNHDA and SQIVND (reference sequence). CDR3 size: 11 residues.